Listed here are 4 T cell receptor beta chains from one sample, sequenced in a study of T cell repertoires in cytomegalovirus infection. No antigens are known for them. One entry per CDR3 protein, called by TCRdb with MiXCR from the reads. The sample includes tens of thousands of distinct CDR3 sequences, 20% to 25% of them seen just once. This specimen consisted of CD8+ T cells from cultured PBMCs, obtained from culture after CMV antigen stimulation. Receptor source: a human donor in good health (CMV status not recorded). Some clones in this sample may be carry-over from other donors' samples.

This CDR3 reads CASRPIAGGSYNEQFF. CDR3 DNA: TGTGCCAGCAGGCCGATAGCGGGGGGTTCCTACAATGAGCAGTTCTTC. This chain connects TRBV6-5 to TRBJ2-1, with 10 bases lining up with TRBD2. Germline CDR1 and CDR2: MNHEY and SVGAGI. J gave up 1 base and V 6 bases, and 6 bases lay outside the gene matches. This CDR3 comprises 16 residues.

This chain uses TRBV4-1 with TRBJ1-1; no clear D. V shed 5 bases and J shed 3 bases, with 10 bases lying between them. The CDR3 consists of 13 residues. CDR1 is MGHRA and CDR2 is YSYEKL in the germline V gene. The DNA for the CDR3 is TGCGCCAGCAGCGACGGACCGTACACTGAAGCTTTCTTT. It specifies CASSDGPYTEAFF.

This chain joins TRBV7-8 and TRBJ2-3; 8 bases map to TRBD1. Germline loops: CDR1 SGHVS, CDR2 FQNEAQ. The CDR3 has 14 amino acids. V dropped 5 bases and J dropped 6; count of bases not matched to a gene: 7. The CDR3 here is CASSLSGGADTQYF. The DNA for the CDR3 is TGTGCCAGCAGCCTCTCAGGGGGCGCGGATACGCAGTATTTT.

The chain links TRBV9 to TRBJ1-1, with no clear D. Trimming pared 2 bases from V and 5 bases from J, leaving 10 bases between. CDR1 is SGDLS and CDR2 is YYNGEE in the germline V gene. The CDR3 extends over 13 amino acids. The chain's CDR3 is CASSVHQRTEAFF. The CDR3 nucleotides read TGTGCCAGCAGCGTCCACCAGAGGACTGAAGCTTTCTTT.